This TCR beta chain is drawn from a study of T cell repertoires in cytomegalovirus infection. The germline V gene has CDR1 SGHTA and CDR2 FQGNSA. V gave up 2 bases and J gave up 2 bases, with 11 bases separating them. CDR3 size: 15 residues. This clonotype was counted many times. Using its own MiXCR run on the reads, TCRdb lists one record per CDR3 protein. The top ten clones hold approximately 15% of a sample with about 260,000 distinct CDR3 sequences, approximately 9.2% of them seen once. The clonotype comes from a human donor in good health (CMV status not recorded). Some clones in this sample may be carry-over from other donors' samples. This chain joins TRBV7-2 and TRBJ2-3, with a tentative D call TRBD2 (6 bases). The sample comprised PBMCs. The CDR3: CASSLQGTFTDTQYF. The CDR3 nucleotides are TGTGCCAGCAGCTTACAAGGGACTTTCACAGATACGCAGTATTTT.